This TCR beta chain comes out of a study of shared clonotypes between healthy human individuals. This table comes from immunoSEQ multiplex PCR, and its TCRdb copy is limited to in-frame clones, with some not included. The table has about 2.4 million clones, more than 85% seen once. This CDR3 has 13 residues. The germline CDR1 and CDR2 sequences are SNHLY and FYNNEI. V dropped 4 bases and J dropped 2 bases, with 8 bases sitting between them. As to this clone: The antigen is undetermined. Additional DNA sequences in this sample encode the identical CDR3.

Overall study findings and caveats: Rarefaction revealed incomplete sorted-subset sequencing despite large depth. Sharing across four donors was highest in naive CD4 (roughly 5%) and lowest in memory CD8 (0.4%).

Into CD45RA+ naive and CD45RA-negative memory subsets, the CD4+ cells were split. The TCR originated in a man aged 18 to 35 in good health. Some clones in this sample may be carry-over from other donors' samples. This chain connects TRBV2 to TRBJ1-1; D is undetermined. Material for sequencing was naive CD4+ T cells from PBMCs. Subset: CD45RA+ positively selected. CDR3 amino acids: CASSVEVNTEAFF. Written as DNA, the CDR3 is TGTGCCAGCAGTGTTGAGGTAAACACTGAAGCTTTCTTT.